The clone carrying this TCR beta chain was observed a handful of times. This record comes from a study of regulatory T cells in long-lasting Graves disease. With V trimmed by 8 bases and J by 7 bases, 11 bases remained unmatched. Germline V CDR1 and CDR2: MDHEN, SYDVKM. This CDR3 comprises 14 residues. Documented time point: persistent/refractory GD, antithyroid drugs over 5 years with positive TRAb. Isolated PBMC RNA provided the starting material for the TCR library. Investigators prepared the TCR beta libraries by applying iRepertoire HTBI primers and Arm-PCR of CDR3 regions. Via MiXCR, TCRdb re-called the multiplex PCR reads, giving one row per CDR3 protein. The sample includes more than 300,000 distinct CDR3 sequences, roughly 20% of them seen just once.

The sequencing here drew on peripheral blood mononuclear cells (PBMCs), taken when the disease was refractory, from a patient treated with antithyroid drugs. The source of this sequence is a woman in her thirties or forties with Graves disease. V gene TRBV28 combines with J gene TRBJ2-1; 7 positions agree with TRBD2. Here the CDR3 DNA reads TGTGCCAGCGGGCGGCGGGAGTTTGAAAATGAGCAGTTCTTC. It specifies CASGRREFENEQFF. Full variable domain (remainder filled in from reference TRBV28 and TRBJ2-1): DVKVTQSSRYLVKRTGEKVFLECVQDMDHENMFWYRQDPGLGLRLIYFSYDVKMKEKGDIPEGYSVSREKKERFSLILESASTNQTSMYLCASGRREFENEQFFGPGTRLTVL.